These 2 T cell receptor beta chains came from one sample sequenced in a study of neurological immune-mediated disorders. In TCRdb, the 5' RACE reads were re-called with MiXCR into one record per CDR3 protein. The data hold roughly 88,000 distinct CDR3 sequences, with under 4.5% observed a single time. Input material: PBMCs. These receptors were collected from a woman aged 45-65 years with multiple sclerosis.

At least ten counts were recorded for this clonotype. The rearrangement links TRBV10-3 to TRBJ2-1; 8 bases match TRBD1. Unmatched junction bases numbered 3, after V lost 8 bases and J lost 6 bases. This CDR3 has 12 amino acids. CDR1 is ENHRY and CDR2 is SYGVKD in the germline V gene. CDR3 DNA: TGTGCCATCGGCACAGGGGGCAATGAGCAGTTCTTC. It is translated as CAIGTGGNEQFF.

The sample holds many counts of this clonotype. The rearrangement links TRBV6-2 or TRBV6-3 to TRBJ1-2; D may be TRBD1 (5 bases). This CDR3 has 13 amino acids. V was shortened by 6 bases and J by 3 bases, with 11 bases between the two germline ends. Germline V gene lookup returns CDR1 MNHEY and CDR2 SVGEGT. In DNA, the CDR3 is TGTGCCAGCAGCTACGGGGGAGACTATGGCTACACCTTC. This codes for CASSYGGDYGYTF.